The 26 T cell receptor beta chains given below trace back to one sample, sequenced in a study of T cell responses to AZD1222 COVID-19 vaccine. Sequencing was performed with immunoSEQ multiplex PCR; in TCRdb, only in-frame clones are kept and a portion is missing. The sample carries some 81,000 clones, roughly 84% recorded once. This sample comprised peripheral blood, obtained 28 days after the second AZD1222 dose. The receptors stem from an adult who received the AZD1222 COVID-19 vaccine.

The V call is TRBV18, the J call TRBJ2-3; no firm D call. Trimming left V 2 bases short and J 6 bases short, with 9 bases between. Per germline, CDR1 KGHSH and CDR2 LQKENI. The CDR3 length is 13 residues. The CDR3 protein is CASSPSPADTQYF. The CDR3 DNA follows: TGTGCCAGCTCACCATCCCCAGCCGATACGCAGTATTTT.

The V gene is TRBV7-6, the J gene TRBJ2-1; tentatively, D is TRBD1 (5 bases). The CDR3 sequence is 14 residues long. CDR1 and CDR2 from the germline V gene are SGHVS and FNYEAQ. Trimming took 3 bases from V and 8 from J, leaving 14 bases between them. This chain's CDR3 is CASSFAGWKDEQFF. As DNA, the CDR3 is TGTGCCAGCAGCTTCGCAGGGTGGAAGGATGAGCAGTTCTTC.

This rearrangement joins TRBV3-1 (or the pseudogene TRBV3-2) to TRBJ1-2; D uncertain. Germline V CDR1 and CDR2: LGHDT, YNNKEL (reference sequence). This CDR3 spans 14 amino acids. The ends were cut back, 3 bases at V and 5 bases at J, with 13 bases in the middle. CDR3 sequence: CASSHSTTRYGYTF. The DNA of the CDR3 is TGTGCCAGCAGCCACTCTACAACCCGGTATGGCTACACCTTC.

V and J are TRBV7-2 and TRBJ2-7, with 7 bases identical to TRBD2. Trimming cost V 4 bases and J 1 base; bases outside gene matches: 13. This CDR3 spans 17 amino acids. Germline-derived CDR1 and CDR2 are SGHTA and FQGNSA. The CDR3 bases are TGTGCCAGCAGCTCCCCGTGGGGCGGGAGAGGGTCCTACGAGCAGTACTTC. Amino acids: CASSSPWGGRGSYEQYF. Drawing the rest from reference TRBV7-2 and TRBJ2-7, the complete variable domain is GAGVSQSPSNKVTEKGKDVELRCDPISGHTALYWYRQSLGQGLEFLIYFQGNSAPDKSGLPSDRFSAERTGGSVSTLTIQRTQQEDSAVYLCASSSPWGGRGSYEQYFGPGTRLTVT.

CDR3 loop: CASSSTGTGYTEAFF. The DNA of the CDR3 is TGCGCCAGCAGCTCTACCGGGACAGGGTACACTGAAGCTTTCTTT. The chain is built from TRBV5-1 and TRBJ1-1; 9 positions agree with TRBD1. The V segment lost 3 bases and the J segment 3 bases; nucleotides outside the gene matches: 6. The CDR3 consists of 15 residues. Germline V gene sequence: CDR1 SGHRS, CDR2 YFSETQ.

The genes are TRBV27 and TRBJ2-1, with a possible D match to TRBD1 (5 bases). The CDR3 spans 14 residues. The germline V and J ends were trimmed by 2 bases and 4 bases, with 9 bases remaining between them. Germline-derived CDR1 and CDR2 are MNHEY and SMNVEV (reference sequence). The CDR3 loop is CASSLLKGYNEQFF. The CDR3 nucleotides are TGTGCCAGCAGTTTACTCAAGGGGTACAATGAGCAGTTCTTC.

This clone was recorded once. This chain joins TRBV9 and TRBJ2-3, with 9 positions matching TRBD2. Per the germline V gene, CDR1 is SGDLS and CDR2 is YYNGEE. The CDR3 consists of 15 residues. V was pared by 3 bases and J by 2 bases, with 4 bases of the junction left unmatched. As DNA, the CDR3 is TGTGCCAGCAGCGGGCTAGCGGGATACACAGATACGCAGTATTTT. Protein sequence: CASSGLAGYTDTQYF.

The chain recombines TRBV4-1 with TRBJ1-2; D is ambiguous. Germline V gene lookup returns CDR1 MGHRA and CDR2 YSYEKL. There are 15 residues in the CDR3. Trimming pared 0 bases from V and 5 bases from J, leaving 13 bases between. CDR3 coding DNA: TGCGCCAGCAGCCAAGAAGGGATCGCGGGGTATGGCTACACCTTC. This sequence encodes CASSQEGIAGYGYTF.

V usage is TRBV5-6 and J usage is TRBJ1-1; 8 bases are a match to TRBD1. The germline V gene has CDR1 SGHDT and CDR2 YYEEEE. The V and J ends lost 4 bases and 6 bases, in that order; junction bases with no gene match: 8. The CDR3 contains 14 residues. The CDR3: CASSLRDRWSEAFF. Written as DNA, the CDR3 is TGTGCCAGCAGCCTCCGGGACAGGTGGTCTGAAGCTTTCTTT.

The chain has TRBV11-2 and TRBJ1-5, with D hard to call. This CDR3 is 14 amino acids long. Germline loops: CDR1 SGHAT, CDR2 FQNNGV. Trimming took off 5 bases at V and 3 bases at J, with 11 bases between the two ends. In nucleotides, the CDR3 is TGTGCCAGCAGCCTTGACGGCGCCAATCAGCCCCAGCATTTT. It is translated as CASSLDGANQPQHF.

CDR3 in DNA: TGCAGCGTGACAGGCCAGTCCCTCTACGAGCAGTACTTC. Encoded protein: CSVTGQSLYEQYF. The V call is TRBV29-1, the J call TRBJ2-7; D may be TRBD1 (6 bases). CDR3 size: 13 residues. Looked up from germline, CDR1 is SQVTM and CDR2 is ANQGSEA. Between the trimmed V and J ends, which lost 6 bases and 3 bases, there was a span of 15 bases.

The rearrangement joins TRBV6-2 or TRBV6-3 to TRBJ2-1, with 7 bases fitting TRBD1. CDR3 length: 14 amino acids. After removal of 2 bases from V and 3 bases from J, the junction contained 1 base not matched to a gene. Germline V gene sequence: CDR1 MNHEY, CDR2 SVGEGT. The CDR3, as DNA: TGTGCCAGCAGTTACCGACAGGGCTACAATGAGCAGTTCTTC. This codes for CASSYRQGYNEQFF.

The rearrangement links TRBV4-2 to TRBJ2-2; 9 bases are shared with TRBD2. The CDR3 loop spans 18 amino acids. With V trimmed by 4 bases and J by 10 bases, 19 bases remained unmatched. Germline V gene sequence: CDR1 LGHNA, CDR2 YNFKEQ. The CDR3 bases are TGTGCCAGCAGCCGTGCTTCGGGGGCGGGAGGGGCGTTCGAGGAGCTGTTTTTT. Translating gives CASSRASGAGGAFEELFF.

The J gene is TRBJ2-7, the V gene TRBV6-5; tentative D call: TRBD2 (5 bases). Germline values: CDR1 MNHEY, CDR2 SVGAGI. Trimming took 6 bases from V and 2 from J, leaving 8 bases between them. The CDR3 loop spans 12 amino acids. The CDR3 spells CASRSGTYEQYF. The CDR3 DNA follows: TGTGCCAGCAGATCGGGGACCTACGAGCAGTACTTC.

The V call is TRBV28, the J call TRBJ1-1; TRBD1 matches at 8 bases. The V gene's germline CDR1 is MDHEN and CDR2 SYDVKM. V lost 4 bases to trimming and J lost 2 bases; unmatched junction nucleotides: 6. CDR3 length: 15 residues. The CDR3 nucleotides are TGTGCCAGCAGTTCCGCTGGACAGGGCAACACTGAAGCTTTCTTT. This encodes CASSSAGQGNTEAFF. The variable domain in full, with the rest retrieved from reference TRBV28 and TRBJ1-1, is DVKVTQSSRYLVKRTGEKVFLECVQDMDHENMFWYRQDPGLGLRLIYFSYDVKMKEKGDIPEGYSVSREKKERFSLILESASTNQTSMYLCASSSAGQGNTEAFFGQGTRLTVV.

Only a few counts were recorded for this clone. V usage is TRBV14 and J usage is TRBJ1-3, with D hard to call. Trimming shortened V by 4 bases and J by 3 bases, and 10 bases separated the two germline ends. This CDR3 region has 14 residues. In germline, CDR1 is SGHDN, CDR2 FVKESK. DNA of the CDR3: TGTGCCAGCAGCCCCCGCAGCTTTGGAAACACCATATATTTT. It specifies CASSPRSFGNTIYF.

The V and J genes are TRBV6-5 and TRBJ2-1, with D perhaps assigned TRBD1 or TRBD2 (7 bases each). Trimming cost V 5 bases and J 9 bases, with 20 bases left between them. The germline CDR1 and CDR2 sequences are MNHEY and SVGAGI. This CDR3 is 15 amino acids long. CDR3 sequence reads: CASSSRDRWGGEQFF. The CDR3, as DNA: TGTGCCAGCAGTAGCCGGGACAGATGGGGGGGTGAGCAGTTCTTC.

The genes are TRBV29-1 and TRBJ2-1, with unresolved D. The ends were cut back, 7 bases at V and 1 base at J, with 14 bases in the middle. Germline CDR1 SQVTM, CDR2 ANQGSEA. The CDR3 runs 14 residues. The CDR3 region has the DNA TGCAGCGGGATGCGGTTACAGTCCTACAATGAGCAGTTCTTC. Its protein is CSGMRLQSYNEQFF.

DNA for the CDR3: TGTGCCAGCAGTCACGGACAGGGCAACTATGGCTACACCTTC. Protein product: CASSHGQGNYGYTF. This chain joins TRBV6-5 and TRBJ1-2; 8 nucleotides align to TRBD1. The CDR3 is made up of 14 amino acids. Trimming took 5 bases from V and 2 from J; bases not matched to a gene: 4. CDR1 MNHEY and CDR2 SVGAGI come from the germline V gene.

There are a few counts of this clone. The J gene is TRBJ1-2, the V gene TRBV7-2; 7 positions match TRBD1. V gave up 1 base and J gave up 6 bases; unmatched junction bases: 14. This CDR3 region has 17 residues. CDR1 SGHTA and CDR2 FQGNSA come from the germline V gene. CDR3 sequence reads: CASSLVGGWPAENGYTF. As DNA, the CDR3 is TGTGCCAGCAGCTTAGTAGGGGGCTGGCCCGCCGAAAATGGCTACACCTTC.

The CDR3: CASSSRGTGQQPQHF. The CDR3 DNA sequence: TGTGCCAGCAGTTCAAGAGGGACAGGCCAACAGCCCCAGCATTTT. This chain links TRBV28 with TRBJ1-5, with TRBD1 matching over 8 bases. This CDR3 has 15 amino acids. Germline values: CDR1 MDHEN, CDR2 SYDVKM. After removal of 4 bases from V and 7 bases from J, the junction contained 9 bases not matched to a gene. The variable domain in full, completed from reference TRBV28 and TRBJ1-5, reads DVKVTQSSRYLVKRTGEKVFLECVQDMDHENMFWYRQDPGLGLRLIYFSYDVKMKEKGDIPEGYSVSREKKERFSLILESASTNQTSMYLCASSSRGTGQQPQHFGDGTRLSIL.

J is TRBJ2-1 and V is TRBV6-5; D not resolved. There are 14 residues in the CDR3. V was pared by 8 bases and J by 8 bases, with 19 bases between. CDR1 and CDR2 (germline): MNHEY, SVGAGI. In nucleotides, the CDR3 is TGTGCCAGCCAGCTCCTTTCGCCTCTCGATGAGCAGTTCTTC. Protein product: CASQLLSPLDEQFF.

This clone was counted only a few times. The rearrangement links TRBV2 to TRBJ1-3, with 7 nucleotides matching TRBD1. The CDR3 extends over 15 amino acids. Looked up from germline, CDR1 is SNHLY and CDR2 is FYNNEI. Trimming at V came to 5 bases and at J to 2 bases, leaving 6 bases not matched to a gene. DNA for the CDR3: TGTGCCAGCAGTTTACAGGGGCTTGCTGGAAACACCATATATTTT. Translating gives CASSLQGLAGNTIYF.

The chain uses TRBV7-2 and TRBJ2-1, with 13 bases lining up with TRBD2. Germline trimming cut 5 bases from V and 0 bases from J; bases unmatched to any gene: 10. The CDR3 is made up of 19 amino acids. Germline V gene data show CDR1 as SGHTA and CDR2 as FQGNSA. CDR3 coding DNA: TGTGCCAGCAGCCCTGGACTAGCGGGGGCCCAACACTCCTACAATGAGCAGTTCTTC. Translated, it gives CASSPGLAGAQHSYNEQFF.

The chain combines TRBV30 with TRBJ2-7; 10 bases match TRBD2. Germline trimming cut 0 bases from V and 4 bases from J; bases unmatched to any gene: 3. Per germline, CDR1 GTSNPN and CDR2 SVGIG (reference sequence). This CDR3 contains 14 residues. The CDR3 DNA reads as TGTGCCTGGAGTGTGTTAGCGGGAGGATACGAGCAGTACTTC. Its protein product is CAWSVLAGGYEQYF.

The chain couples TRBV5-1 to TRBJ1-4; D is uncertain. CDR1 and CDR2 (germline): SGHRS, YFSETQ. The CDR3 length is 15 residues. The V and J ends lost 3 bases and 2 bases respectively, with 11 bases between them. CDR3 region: CASSSYGYTNEKLFF. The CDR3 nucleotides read TGCGCCAGCAGCTCATACGGTTACACTAATGAAAAACTGTTTTTT.